The 19 T cell receptor beta chains reported below all come from one sample, sequenced in a study of cytomegalovirus exposure and HLA in healthy donors. PCR involved 60 Vbeta and 13 Jbeta primers. Profiled with immunoSEQ multiplex PCR; TCRdb holds only in-frame clones, not every one. The sample yields under 200,000 clones, approximately 85% seen once. Sequencing was done on a sample of PBMCs. Receptor source: a woman in her 50s in good health and CMV-seronegative.

The V and J genes are TRBV10-3 and TRBJ1-1; D might be TRBD1 (5 bases). The germline gives CDR1 ENHRY, CDR2 SYGVKD. V was pared by 3 bases and J by 10 bases, with 9 bases between. The CDR3 is 11 amino acids. CDR3 bases: TGTGCCATCAGTGACGGCAGGGTAGCTTTCTTT. This encodes CAISDGRVAFF.

This clone came up once. The CDR3 sequence is CASSPDRGRFHEQFF. CDR3 bases: TGTGCCAGCAGCCCGGACAGGGGAAGGTTTCATGAGCAGTTCTTC. V is TRBV5-4 and J is TRBJ2-1; the match to TRBD1 covers 9 bases. The V segment lost 4 bases and the J segment 8 bases; nucleotides outside the gene matches: 10. The CDR3 spans 15 residues. Germline CDR1 SGHNT, CDR2 YYREEE (reference sequence).

This sequence joins TRBV6-5 and TRBJ1-2; 9 positions match TRBD1. The CDR3 length is 15 residues. Germline V gene lookup returns CDR1 MNHEY and CDR2 SVGAGI. The ends lost 3 bases at V and 4 bases at J; junction bases unmatched: 6. The CDR3 nucleotides read TGTGCCAGCAGTTATCCAAGACAGGGGGGCTATGGCTACACCTTC. This sequence encodes CASSYPRQGGYGYTF.

The J gene is TRBJ2-7, the V gene TRBV14; no reliable D call. CDR1 is SGHDN and CDR2 is FVKESK in the germline V gene. Trimming removed 8 bases at V and 1 base at J, with 12 bases between. This CDR3 comprises 13 residues. The CDR3, as DNA: TGTGCCAGCGCTCCTCTAGTTTCCTACGAGCAGTACTTC. Amino acids: CASAPLVSYEQYF.

The chain recombines TRBV11-3 with TRBJ2-6; TRBD2 is a possible D gene (6 bases). Germline CDR1 SGHNT, CDR2 YENEEA. The CDR3 covers 15 residues. The V end lost 4 bases, the J end lost 4 bases, and 11 bases lay between the germline ends. The CDR3 sequence is CASSYLAFGANVLTF. CDR3 sequence (DNA): TGTGCCAGCAGCTACCTAGCGTTCGGGGCCAACGTCCTGACTTTC. Looking up the rest from reference TRBV11-3 and TRBJ2-6 gives the full variable domain: EAGVVQSPRYKIIEKKQPVAFWCNPISGHNTLYWYLQNLGQGPELLIRYENEEAVDDSQLPKDRFSAERLKGVDSTLKIQPAELGDSAVYLCASSYLAFGANVLTFGAGSRLTVL.

The V call is TRBV11-2, the J call TRBJ2-7; D is possibly TRBD1 (6 bases). Trimming removed 3 bases from V and 4 bases from J, with 16 bases in between. The CDR3 runs 15 residues. CDR1 is SGHAT, CDR2 FQNNGV, per germline. The CDR3 DNA is TGTGCCAGCAGCTTCAACAGGGCGATAATGTACGAGCAGTACTTC. Amino acids: CASSFNRAIMYEQYF.

The chain links TRBV2 to TRBJ2-1; the match to TRBD2 covers 9 bases. Trimming removed 3 bases from V and 4 bases from J; junction bases left unmatched: 7. Germline values: CDR1 SNHLY, CDR2 FYNNEI. The CDR3 totals 16 residues. Here the CDR3 DNA reads TGTGCCAGCAGTGAGGGCGGGAGGGCCTATTACAATGAGCAGTTCTTC. Its translation: CASSEGGRAYYNEQFF.

This chain connects TRBV18 to TRBJ1-1, with TRBD1 matching 7 bases. CDR1 and CDR2 from the germline V gene are KGHSH and LQKENI. V gave up 1 base and J gave up 2 bases; unmatched junction bases: 10. CDR3 length: 17 amino acids. This chain's CDR3 is CASSPQATGTVNTEAFF. As DNA, the CDR3 is TGTGCCAGCTCACCACAAGCGACCGGGACAGTCAACACTGAAGCTTTCTTT.

The V call is TRBV5-6, the J call TRBJ2-7, with 7 bases matching TRBD2. Trimming removed 0 bases from V and 2 bases from J; junction bases left unmatched: 8. This CDR3 has 16 amino acids. From germline, CDR1 is SGHDT and CDR2 YYEEEE. CDR3 region: CASSLGASGGPYEQYF. As DNA, the CDR3 is TGTGCCAGCAGCTTGGGGGCTAGCGGAGGCCCCTACGAGCAGTACTTC.

This chain joins TRBV6-1 and TRBJ2-5; no clear D gene. Germline V gene sequence: CDR1 MNHNS, CDR2 SASEGT. V was pared by 2 bases and J by 5 bases, with 12 bases between. CDR3 length: 14 residues. The DNA for the CDR3 is TGTGCCAGCAGTGAAAGACGGTCGCGGGAGACCCAGTACTTC. Translation gives CASSERRSRETQYF.

The gene calls are TRBV28 and TRBJ2-5; maybe TRBD2 (5 bases). CDR3 size: 14 residues. CDR1 is MDHEN, CDR2 SYDVKM, per germline. Between the trimmed V and J ends, which lost 2 bases and 4 bases, there was a span of 11 bases. The DNA of the CDR3 is TGTGCCAGCAGTTTAGACTTCGGAGGAGAGACCCAGTACTTC. Translation gives CASSLDFGGETQYF.

This chain uses TRBV27 with TRBJ1-1; D is undetermined. Germline V CDR1 and CDR2: MNHEY, SMNVEV (reference sequence). V was pared by 5 bases and J by 0 bases, with 19 bases between. The CDR3 runs 17 residues. In DNA, the CDR3 is TGTGCCAGCAGTAGTAGAGGGTATTGGGTGATGAACACTGAAGCTTTCTTT. Its translation: CASSSRGYWVMNTEAFF.

V is TRBV27 and J is TRBJ2-5; perhaps TRBD2 as D (5 bases). CDR3 length: 13 amino acids. Germline CDR1 is MNHEY and CDR2 is SMNVEV (reference sequence). V was trimmed by 6 bases and J by 7 bases, leaving 15 bases between them. The CDR3 nucleotides are TGTGCCAGCAGGAAGGTCGGGGAGCGGACCCAGTACTTC. Protein: CASRKVGERTQYF.

V usage is TRBV30 and J usage is TRBJ1-6; D remains unclear. CDR3 length: 13 residues. V was shortened by 5 bases and J by 10 bases, with 15 bases between the two germline ends. Germline V gene sequence: CDR1 GTSNPN, CDR2 SVGIG (reference sequence). As DNA, the CDR3 is TGTGCCTGGGGAACATCGTTGGGCTCACCCCTCCACTTT. It encodes CAWGTSLGSPLHF.

CDR3 residues: CASSHGDDRVEAFF. The CDR3 region has the DNA TGTGCCAGCAGCCACGGGGACGACAGGGTTGAAGCTTTCTTT. This rearrangement joins TRBV11-1 to TRBJ1-1, with 7 bases fitting TRBD1. CDR1 is SGHAT and CDR2 is FQDESV in the germline V gene (reference sequence). The CDR3 sequence is 14 residues long. Trimming removed 5 bases from V and 7 bases from J; junction bases left unmatched: 10.

The gene calls are TRBV7-9 and TRBJ2-7; 7 bases are shared with TRBD2. From germline, CDR1 is SEHNR and CDR2 FQNEAQ (reference sequence). The CDR3 has 15 amino acids. V was clipped by 2 bases and J by 2 bases; unmatched bases: 6. The CDR3 spells CASSLLGLEPYEQYF. In DNA form, the CDR3 reads TGTGCCAGCAGCTTACTCGGACTAGAACCCTACGAGCAGTACTTC.

In this sample, this clone turned up once. The chain employs TRBV18 and TRBJ1-2; D perhaps matches TRBD1 (6 bases). The ends were cut back, 3 bases at V and 2 bases at J, with 10 bases in the middle. Looked up from germline, CDR1 is KGHSH and CDR2 is LQKENI. This CDR3 spans 14 amino acids. The CDR3 is CASSPRTGNYGYTF. The CDR3 DNA reads as TGTGCCAGCTCACCCCGTACAGGGAACTATGGCTACACCTTC.

This clone appeared once. The junction shows a germline mismatch at one end, possibly a read error. The chain carries TRBV7-9 and TRBJ2-3; TRBD2 matches at 13 bases. The CDR3 is made up of 19 amino acids. Germline V gene data show CDR1 as SEHNR and CDR2 as FQNEAQ (reference sequence). CDR3 DNA sequence: TGTTCCAGCAGCTACTCCAGAAGGACTAGCGGGAGAAAGACAGATACGCAGTATTTT. It translates to CSSSYSRRTSGRKTDTQYF.

The rearrangement uses TRBV28 and TRBJ1-2; the D gene is possibly TRBD1 (6 bases). Germline V gene sequence: CDR1 MDHEN, CDR2 SYDVKM. CDR3 length: 13 amino acids. V lost 8 bases to trimming and J lost 0 bases, with 10 bases between them. CDR3 bases: TGTGCCAGCCAAACAGGGACTAACTATGGCTACACCTTC. Protein sequence: CASQTGTNYGYTF.